A selection of T cell receptor beta chains follows, all from one sample in a study of T cells after posttransplantation cyclophosphamide. Clones were sequenced by immunoSEQ multiplex PCR, and TCRdb holds only the in-frame ones, with some missing. The sample lists more than 30,000 clones; over 80% were seen once. The specimen sequenced was naive CD4+ T cells sorted from PBMCs. The receptors were sampled from an older woman in good health, CMV-negative, and a related stem cell transplant donor. CDR3s include the opening cysteine and the closing phenylalanine or tryptophan. The D gene is left open where the match is weak. Only some rows state a clone size, as once, few, many or a class for expanded clones.

j_gene	len	v_gene	abundance	d_gene	CDR3nt	CDR3aa
TRBJ1-5	13	TRBV28	.	TRBD1	TGTGCCAGCAGGGGACAGAGCAATCAGCCCCAGCATTTT	CASRGQSNQPQHF
TRBJ2-7	14	TRBV5-1	.	TRBD1	TGCGCCAGCAGCTTTCTACAGGGGGCTTACGAGCAGTACTTC	CASSFLQGAYEQYF
TRBJ2-7	16	TRBV7-3	.	.	TGTGCCAGCAGCTTTTCGCGTCTGGAGGGACGATACGAGCAGTACTTC	CASSFSRLEGRYEQYF
TRBJ2-5	12	TRBV28	.	.	TGTGCCAGCAGAACGACGGGGGAGACCCAGTACTTC	CASRTTGETQYF
TRBJ2-3	15	TRBV7-2	.	.	TGTGCCAGCAGCCCGGAGGGGGGGCTAAGAGATACGCAGTATTTT	CASSPEGGLRDTQYF
TRBJ2-7	15	TRBV5-1	.	TRBD1	TGCGCCAGCAGCTTGGAGACAGGGGGCTCGGGAGAGCAGTACTTC	CASSLETGGSGEQYF
TRBJ2-7	12	TRBV19	.	TRBD2	TGTGCCAGTAGTAAAGCGGGAGGGGAGCAGTACTTC	CASSKAGGEQYF
TRBJ1-1	14	TRBV7-2	once	.	TGTGCCAGCAGCTTAGGGGGACACTACACTGAAGCTTTCTTT	CASSLGGHYTEAFF
TRBJ1-5	15	TRBV2	.	.	TGTGCCAGCAGTGAAACTAGGGCTAGCAATCAGCCCCAGCATTTT	CASSETRASNQPQHF
TRBJ2-7	14	TRBV19	.	.	TGTGCCAGTAGAGGACAGTCCAGCTCCTACGAGCAGTACTTC	CASRGQSSSYEQYF
TRBJ2-3	13	TRBV9	.	.	TGTGCCAGCAGCCCCGGGAACACAGATACGCAGTATTTT	CASSPGNTDTQYF
TRBJ1-1	17	TRBV6-1	.	.	TGTGCCAGCAGTGAAGCTGTGGGGGGACTTTGGGACACTGAAGCTTTCTTT	CASSEAVGGLWDTEAFF
TRBJ2-7	16	TRBV5-1	.	.	.	CASSSARSSTLDEQYF
TRBJ2-1	11	TRBV6-1	.	.	TGTGCCAGCACGTCCTGGGAGGTTTTGTTCTTC	CASTSWEVLFF
TRBJ2-2	17	TRBV27	few	TRBD2	TGTGCCAGCAGTTCACCCGGACTAGCGAAGAACACCGGGGAGCTGTTTTTT	CASSSPGLAKNTGELFF
TRBJ2-6	15	TRBV11-3	.	.	TGTGCCAGCAGCTCTACAGGGACCGGGGCCAACGTCCTGACTTTC	CASSSTGTGANVLTF
TRBJ2-7	15	TRBV19	.	TRBD1	TGTGCCAGTAGTATGGGCCAGGGGGCCTCCTACGAGCAGTACTTC	CASSMGQGASYEQYF
TRBJ2-3	16	TRBV6-4	.	TRBD2	TGTGCCAGCAGTAACCGAGCGGGGGGGGGCTCCGATACGCAGTATTTT	CASSNRAGGGSDTQYF
TRBJ2-1	15	TRBV5-1	.	.	TGCGCCAGCAGCACCGGCGACAACACCTACAATGAGCAGTTCTTC	CASSTGDNTYNEQFF
TRBJ1-3	15	TRBV6-6	.	.	TGTGCCAGCAACCTTCAGGGAGGTCGTGGAAACACCATATATTTT	CASNLQGGRGNTIYF
TRBJ1-1	13	TRBV13	once	.	TGTGCCAGCAGCTTGCGACAGAACACTGAAGCTTTCTTT	CASSLRQNTEAFF
TRBJ1-3	15	TRBV21-1	.	.	TGTGCCAGCAGCACCGGACGAGGAGGTGGAAACACCATATATTTT	CASSTGRGGGNTIYF
TRBJ1-2	12	TRBV28	few	.	TGTGCCAGCAGTAGCCCAGGGTACGGCTACACCTTC	CASSSPGYGYTF
TRBJ1-2	13	TRBV10-1	few	.	TGCGCCAGCAGTGCCGGGAGATCCTATGGCTACACCTTC	CASSAGRSYGYTF
TRBJ1-1	17	TRBV7-9	.	.	TGTGCCAGCAGCTTATCCAGGGCCCAAAACATGAACACTGAAGCTTTCTTT	CASSLSRAQNMNTEAFF
TRBJ2-5	11	TRBV28	.	.	TGTGCCAGCACTGACCAAGAGACCCAGTACTTC	CASTDQETQYF